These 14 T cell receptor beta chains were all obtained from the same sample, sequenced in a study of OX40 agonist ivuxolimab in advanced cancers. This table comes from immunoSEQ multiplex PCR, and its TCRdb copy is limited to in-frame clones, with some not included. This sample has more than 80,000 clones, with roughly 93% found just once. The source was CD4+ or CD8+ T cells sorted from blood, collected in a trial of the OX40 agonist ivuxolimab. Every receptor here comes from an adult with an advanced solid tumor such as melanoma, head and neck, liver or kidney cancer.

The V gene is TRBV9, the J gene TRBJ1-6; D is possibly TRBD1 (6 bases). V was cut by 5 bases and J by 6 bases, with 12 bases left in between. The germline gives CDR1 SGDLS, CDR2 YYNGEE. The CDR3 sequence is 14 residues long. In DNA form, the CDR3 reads TGTGCCAGCAGGGGCACAGGGAGTAATTCACCCCTCCACTTT. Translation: CASRGTGSNSPLHF.

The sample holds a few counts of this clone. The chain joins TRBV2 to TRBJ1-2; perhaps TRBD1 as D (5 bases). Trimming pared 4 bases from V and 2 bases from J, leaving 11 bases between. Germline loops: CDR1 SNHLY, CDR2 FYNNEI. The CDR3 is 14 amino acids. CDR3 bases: TGTGCCAGCAGTGGGCAGGGTCTAAACTATGGCTACACCTTC. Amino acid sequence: CASSGQGLNYGYTF. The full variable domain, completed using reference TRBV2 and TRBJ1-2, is EPEVTQTPSHQVTQMGQEVILRCVPISNHLYFYWYRQILGQKVEFLVSFYNNEISEKSEIFDDQFSVERPDGSNFTLKIRSTKLEDSAMYFCASSGQGLNYGYTFGSGTRLTVV.

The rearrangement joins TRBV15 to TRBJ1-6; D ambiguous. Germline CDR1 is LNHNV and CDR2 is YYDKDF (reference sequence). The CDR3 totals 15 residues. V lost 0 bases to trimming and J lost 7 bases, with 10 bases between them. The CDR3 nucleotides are TGTGCCACCAGCAGAGATTGGGGAGGAAATTCACCCCTCCACTTT. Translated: CATSRDWGGNSPLHF.

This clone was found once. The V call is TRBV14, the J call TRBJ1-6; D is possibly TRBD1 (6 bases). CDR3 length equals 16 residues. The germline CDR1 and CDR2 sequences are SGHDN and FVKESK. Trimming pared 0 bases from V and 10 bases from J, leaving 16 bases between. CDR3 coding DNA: TGTGCCAGCAGCCAAGATCAGGGGAGGGTTGGATCACCCCTCCACTTT. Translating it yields CASSQDQGRVGSPLHF.

CDR3 amino acids: CASSGRVDQPQHF. The CDR3 DNA is TGTGCCAGCAGCGGCAGGGTGGATCAGCCCCAGCATTTT. This chain links TRBV7-6 with TRBJ1-5, with D tentatively TRBD1 (5 bases). Per germline, CDR1 SGHVS and CDR2 FNYEAQ. V lost 5 bases, J lost 5 bases, and 10 bases lay in between. The CDR3 extends over 13 amino acids.

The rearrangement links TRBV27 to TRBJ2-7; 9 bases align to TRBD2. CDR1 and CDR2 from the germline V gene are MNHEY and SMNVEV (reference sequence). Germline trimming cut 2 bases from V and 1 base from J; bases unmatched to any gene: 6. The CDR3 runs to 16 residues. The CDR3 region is CASSLLSGGYSYEQYF. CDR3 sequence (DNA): TGTGCCAGCAGTTTACTTAGCGGGGGATATTCCTACGAGCAGTACTTC.

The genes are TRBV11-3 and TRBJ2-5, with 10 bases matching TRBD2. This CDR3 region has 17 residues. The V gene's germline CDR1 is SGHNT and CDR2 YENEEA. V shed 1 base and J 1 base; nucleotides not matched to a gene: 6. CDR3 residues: CASSLGAKREGQETQYF. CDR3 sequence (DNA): TGTGCCAGCAGCTTAGGTGCGAAGCGGGAGGGCCAAGAGACCCAGTACTTC. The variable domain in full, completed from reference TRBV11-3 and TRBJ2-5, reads EAGVVQSPRYKIIEKKQPVAFWCNPISGHNTLYWYLQNLGQGPELLIRYENEEAVDDSQLPKDRFSAERLKGVDSTLKIQPAELGDSAVYLCASSLGAKREGQETQYFGPGTRLLVL.

DNA of the CDR3: TGTGCCAGCAGCCCGACCGTTGGCTACTCTGGAAACACCATATATTTT. It encodes CASSPTVGYSGNTIYF. V usage is TRBV2 and J usage is TRBJ1-3; D gene uncertain. This CDR3 spans 16 amino acids. V lost 6 bases and J 0 bases, leaving 15 bases between the germline ends. Germline V gene sequence: CDR1 SNHLY, CDR2 FYNNEI.

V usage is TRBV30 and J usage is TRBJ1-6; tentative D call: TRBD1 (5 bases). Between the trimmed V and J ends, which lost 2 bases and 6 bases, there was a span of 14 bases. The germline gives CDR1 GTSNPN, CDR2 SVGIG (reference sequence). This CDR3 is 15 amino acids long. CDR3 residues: CAWSSLGTFNSPLHF. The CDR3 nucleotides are TGTGCCTGGAGTTCCCTAGGGACCTTTAATTCACCCCTCCACTTT.

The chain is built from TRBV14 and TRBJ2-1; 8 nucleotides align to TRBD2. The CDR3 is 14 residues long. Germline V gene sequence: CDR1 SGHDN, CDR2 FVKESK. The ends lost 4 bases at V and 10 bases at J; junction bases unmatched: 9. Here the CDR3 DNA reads TGTGCCAGCAGCCGGACTAGCTATTTACAGGAGCAGTTCTTC. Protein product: CASSRTSYLQEQFF.

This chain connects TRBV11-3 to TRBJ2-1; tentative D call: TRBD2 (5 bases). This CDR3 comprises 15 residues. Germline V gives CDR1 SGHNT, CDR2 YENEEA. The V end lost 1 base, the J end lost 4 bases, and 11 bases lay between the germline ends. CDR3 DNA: TGTGCCAGCAGCTTAGCTGGGCGGGTATACAATGAGCAGTTCTTC. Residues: CASSLAGRVYNEQFF. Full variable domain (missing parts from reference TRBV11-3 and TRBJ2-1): EAGVVQSPRYKIIEKKQPVAFWCNPISGHNTLYWYLQNLGQGPELLIRYENEEAVDDSQLPKDRFSAERLKGVDSTLKIQPAELGDSAVYLCASSLAGRVYNEQFFGPGTRLTVL.

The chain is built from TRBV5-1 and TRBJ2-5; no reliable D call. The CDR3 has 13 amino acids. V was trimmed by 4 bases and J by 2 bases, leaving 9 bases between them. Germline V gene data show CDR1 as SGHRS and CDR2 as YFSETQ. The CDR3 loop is CASSVYRQETQYF. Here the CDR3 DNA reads TGCGCCAGCAGCGTGTATCGGCAAGAGACCCAGTACTTC.

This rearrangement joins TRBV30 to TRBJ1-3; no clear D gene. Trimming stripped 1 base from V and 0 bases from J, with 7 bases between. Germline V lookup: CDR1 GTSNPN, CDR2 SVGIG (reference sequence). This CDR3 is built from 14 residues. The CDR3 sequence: CAWSGPPSGNTIYF. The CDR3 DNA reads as TGTGCCTGGAGTGGTCCCCCCTCTGGAAACACCATATATTTT. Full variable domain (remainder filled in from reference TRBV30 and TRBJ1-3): SQTIHQWPATLVQPVGSPLSLECTVEGTSNPNLYWYRQAAGRGLQLLFYSVGIGQISSEVPQNLSASRPQDRQFILSSKKLLLSDSGFYLCAWSGPPSGNTIYFGEGSWLTVV.

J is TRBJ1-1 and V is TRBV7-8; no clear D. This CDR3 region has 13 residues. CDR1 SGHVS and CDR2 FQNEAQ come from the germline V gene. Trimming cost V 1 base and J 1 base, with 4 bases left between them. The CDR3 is CASSLDANTEAFF. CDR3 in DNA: TGTGCCAGCAGCTTAGATGCGAACACTGAAGCTTTCTTT.